This T cell receptor beta chain appears in the sequencing data of a study of cytomegalovirus exposure and HLA in healthy donors (dated by TCRdb to 2017 to 2019). For context, the study as a whole: According to an earlier analysis of several hundred of the donors, about 170 million T cells yielded 120 million or so unique TCR beta sequences and 250 to 350 Gb of sequence data. Roughly 300 gigabases of sequencing data and about 92 million unique TCR sequences made up an early release that covered about 640 HLA-typed donors. Among the roughly 400 genotyped donors, more than 70% belonged to the genetic ancestry cluster associated with self-reported Caucasian donors. The study was designed to test whether signatures of past pathogen exposure could be identified by cataloging public T cell receptors. The study used immunosequencing to profile the T cell repertoires of approximately 690 subjects and linked those repertoires to cytomegalovirus serostatus. Besides the first cohort of approximately 710 subjects, a separate validation cohort made up of 120 or so different subjects was used. To predict cytomegalovirus infection status, the study brought together high-throughput TCR immunosequencing, statistical association of individual TCRs with disease status, and machine learning. To study patterns of TCR occurrence, a later analysis re-analyzed previously published TCR beta repertoires from 550 to 800 donors and added high-resolution HLA genotyping. Rather than using new phenotypic data, the later analysis identified candidate immune exposures from TCR beta sequences and from how often those sequences occurred across donors. In an earlier analysis of a few hundred of the donors, high-throughput TCR beta sequencing was used to judge whether each TCR beta V gene segment behaved as functional or pseudogenic. Alongside the repertoire data, information on donor age, sex, ethnicity and CMV serostatus was compiled. A later genetic analysis took genome-wide SNP genotypes for 398 of the 666 donors and used that subset as a discovery cohort. Every repertoire in the discovery cohort had been generated on one and the same sequencing platform. Class I and class II HLA loci were covered by the typing at four-digit resolution. Typing coverage varied by locus: 629-630 donors for A, B, C, DRB1 and DQB1; more than 500 for DQA1; about 590 for DPA1; 450 to 480 for DPB1. About five DR-DQ haplotypes were treated as single units for association and clustering because of strong linkage in the cohort. Among about 370 genotyped donors of the cohort, an average of approximately 200,000 unique TCR beta nucleotide sequences was sequenced per donor, of which 15% to 20% were non-productive. Beyond this particular receptor, the publication reports: In both the original and validation cohorts, the classifier was reported to diagnose cytomegalovirus status with high specificity and sensitivity. When HLA alleles, especially DR and DQ, strongly co-occurred, attributing TCR associations to individual alleles was difficult. The authors suggested that the approach could potentially be extended to other disease states and immunological phenotypes. In vitro tests confirmed that a few of the cytomegalovirus-associated TCR beta chains recognize cytomegalovirus antigens. A further reported finding was that TCR beta sequences accurately predicted the HLA-A and HLA-B alleles for most subjects in the first cohort. A later genetic analysis reported fewer N-insertions in productive TCRs among donors in an Asian-associated ancestry cluster than the 666-donor mean. Roughly uniform sequencing depth across donors was assumed in presence/absence analyses, although this assumption may not hold. The sequencing pipeline was judged likely to have produced a cluster of highly shared sequence variants as a technical artifact. In a later genetic analysis, a missense DCLRE1C variant was associated with V-gene and J-gene trimming of TCR beta chains, and the association was replicated in an independent cohort. Because some donors lacked HLA typing at each locus, the association tests relied only on the typed subset. Broadly in line with IMGT annotations, most TCR beta V segments showed up in productive rearrangements about 87% or about 30% of the time in an earlier analysis of 450 to 600 of the donors. Compared with equally common non-associated chains, HLA-associated TCR beta chains in a later analysis were more clonally expanded and had lower generation probabilities. For the cohort, immune exposure information was limited to CMV serostatus. A later analysis associated about 16,000 TCR beta sequences with specific HLA alleles at a false discovery rate of 0.05. Linkage disequilibrium might explain the correlated functional status among segregating V segments, but an unknown experimental factor could not be excluded. Several of the top co-occurrence clusters appeared to be linked to parvovirus B19, influenza, CMV and Epstein-Barr virus, according to a later analysis. A total of about 150 TCR beta chains were listed by the study as associated with cytomegalovirus. In a later analysis, most CMV-associated TCR beta chains were found to appear HLA-restricted, with HLA associations seemingly driven largely by CMV exposure. Because counts were too low, approximately 15 rarely observed V segments, including chromosome 9 orphons, were excluded from the earlier analysis of fewer than 650 of the donors. Most TCR sequences were observed very rarely across donors, whereas some public TCRs were present in many individuals. This cohort had only TCR beta chains sequenced, and the lack of alpha or paired-chain data limited which features could be detected. The 87-base-pair reads could not distinguish some IMGT-functional V segments, including TRBV6-2 and TRBV6-3, so those segments were excluded. According to a later analysis, TCR association rates differed among HLA loci, with DRB1 alleles showing the most associated TCRs and HLA-C alleles showing the fewest.

In total, over 600 healthy bone marrow donors made up the cohort. At the time of sampling, all cohort members were nominally healthy, though unrecorded immune exposures were likely present. The donor was CMV seronegative and was included in the group of several hundred seronegative cohort members. A peripheral blood sample was collected from each donor, and TCR beta sequencing was performed on peripheral blood mononuclear cells. Genomic DNA extraction from the blood cell samples was performed with the Qiagen DNeasy Blood Extraction Kit. The CDR3 covers 16 residues, taking in both the cysteine and the phenylalanine. Only the CDR3 part of the read is kept: 48 bases, read in frame from the first base. V is trimmed back by 4 bases and J by 4 bases, and the junction contains 11 bases that no gene match accounts for. The germline V gene specifies SGHRS as CDR1 and YFSETQ as CDR2. Regarding this clone: No antigen is known for it. No quality values exist for individual bases; no much larger clone is one base distant.

The library was prepared using the immunoSEQ multiplex PCR assay. The multiplex PCR relied on a mix of 60 forward primers for TCR Vbeta segments and 13 reverse primers for TCR Jbeta segments. Amplification of the CDR3 region of rearranged TCR beta genes was performed with a multiplex PCR assay on genomic DNA. The amplified TCR beta libraries were sequenced on the Illumina HiSeq System as 87-base-pair reads. The authors' pipeline ran thus. Across the 700 or so repertoires, a later analysis counted 75 million to 90 million unique TCR beta chains, 8.5 million to 12 million of which were shared by at least two donors. Raw reads were error-corrected and collapsed into unique sequences with a nearest-neighbor algorithm that merged closely related sequences to remove PCR and sequencing errors. V, D and J gene segments were assigned by aligning CDR3 sequences to IMGT reference sequences. For a sequence to be retained, a match of at least six nucleotides was required to both a V gene segment and a J gene segment. Rearrangements were called productive when the CDR3 lacked stop codons and stayed in frame with V and J; all others were non-productive. CDR3 was defined by IMGT convention, running from the second conserved V-encoded cysteine to the conserved J-encoded phenylalanine. The earlier analysis of 587 of the donors excluded any sequence lacking an unambiguous match to a single V gene segment. An earlier analysis of a few hundred of the donors called V segments functional above 56.7% productive rearrangements and segregating when the between-donor standard deviation exceeded 5%. To diagnose cytomegalovirus status from the catalog of TCR beta chain sequences, a statistical classification framework was built. In a later analysis, V and J genes were assigned by comparing TCR nucleotide sequences against IMGT/GENE-DB human TR gene sequences. The TCRdist pipeline was used in a later analysis to assign CDR3 sequences and most-parsimonious VDJ recombination scenarios. In a later analysis, every TCR beta chain was defined by the combination of its CDR3 amino acid sequence and its V-gene family, and reads without a unique V-gene family were dropped. As a way to deal with suspected cross-contamination and a sequencing artifact, a later analysis dropped 640 or so nucleotide sequences that were highly shared and had low generation probability. In a later analysis, a clonal expansion index was calculated for each public chain from normalized within-repertoire ranks of inferred template counts. In a later analysis, generation probabilities were computed with a VDJ recombination model fitted to out-of-frame rearrangements, and the resulting probabilities were checked against IGoR. In a later analysis, hypergeometric tests were used to score TCR-TCR, TCR-HLA and TCR-CMV co-occurrence, with a repertoire-size bias correction applied to TCR pairs. In a later analysis, false discovery rates were estimated by permuting HLA or CMV assignments 20 times. In a later analysis, co-occurring TCRs were grouped using DBSCAN, with TCRdist sequence similarity added in when clustering inside HLA-allele-positive subsets. Co-occurrence clustering excluded repertoires with fewer than 30,000 or more than 120,000 public chains, plus five with anomalous nucleotide sharing. In TCRdb, the immuneACCESS table is reduced to in-frame sequences with V and J assigned. These tables do not hold every clone; where another copy was compared, an unresolved V gene accounts for under half, and the others remain unexplained. The V and J calls and clone size were taken over from that table, and D and trimming were inferred from the DNA. Within this sample are about 130,000 clones, with approximately 71% of them counted one time only. The leading ten clones occupy 2% to 2.5% of the sample.

This receptor was obtained from a man aged 30 to 45 in good health and CMV-seronegative. Sequencing used PBMCs. The chain joins TRBV5-1 to TRBJ2-5; 9 middle bases align to TRBD1. CDR3 protein: CASSIDLGQGRETQYF. The DNA reads TGCGCCAGCAGCATCGACTTAGGACAGGGGAGAGAGACCCAGTACTTC. Full variable domain (CDR3 extended with the reference TRBV5-1 and TRBJ2-5 proteins): KAGVTQTPRYLIKTRGQQVTLSCSPISGHRSVSWYQQTPGQGLQFLFEYFSETQRNKGNFPGRFSGRQFSNSRSEMNVSTLELGDSALYLCASSIDLGQGRETQYFGPGTRLLVL.